The 25 T cell receptor beta chains presented below share a single source sample, sequenced in a study of beta chain features in type 1 diabetes. Study-level findings and limits: TCRB CDR3s from Type 1 diabetes patients were moderately but significantly shorter in all four CD4+ subsets.

The entirety of the isolated RNA underwent reverse transcription, so expressed TCRB transcripts were sequenced. Assay: immunoSEQ multiplex PCR; the TCRdb copy retains only in-frame clones and omits some. The data show a few hundred thousand clones, 15% to 20% seen once. No antigen has been identified for these receptors. Sequenced: naive CD4+ T cells from blood. The receptors come from a man under 40 with type 1 diabetes.

There are a few counts of this clone. The gene calls are TRBV28 and TRBJ2-7; a possible D gene is TRBD1 (5 bases). CDR3 size: 14 residues. From germline, CDR1 is MDHEN and CDR2 SYDVKM. V was shortened by 6 bases and J by 10 bases, with 22 bases between the two germline ends. The CDR3 coding sequence is TGTGCCAGCAGCGACTCAGGCCGTCCAGGGTTACAGTACTTC. Amino acids: CASSDSGRPGLQYF.

Worth noting for this clone: The same CDR3 also results from other DNA sequences found in this sample. The chain joins TRBV2 to TRBJ2-7; D gene unclear. Germline V gives CDR1 SNHLY, CDR2 FYNNEI. The CDR3 is made up of 12 amino acids. V lost 2 bases and J 0 bases, leaving 2 bases between the germline ends. The CDR3 DNA is TGTGCCAGCAGTGAAAGCTCCTACGAGCAGTACTTC. This codes for CASSESSYEQYF. Combining the CDR3 with reference TRBV2 and TRBJ2-7 gives the whole variable domain EPEVTQTPSHQVTQMGQEVILRCVPISNHLYFYWYRQILGQKVEFLVSFYNNEISEKSEIFDDQFSVERPDGSNFTLKIRSTKLEDSAMYFCASSESSYEQYFGPGTRLTVT.

The sample holds a few counts of this clone. Other DNA sequences in this specimen translate into the identical CDR3. This chain uses TRBV28 with TRBJ2-3; no firm D call. The CDR3 has 12 amino acids. The V end lost 2 bases, the J end lost 0 bases, and 0 bases lay between the germline ends. The germline gives CDR1 MDHEN, CDR2 SYDVKM. The CDR3 reads CASSLSTDTQYF. DNA for the CDR3: TGTGCCAGCAGTTTAAGCACAGATACGCAGTATTTT.

This clone was seen a handful of times. V is TRBV29-1 and J is TRBJ2-7; possibly TRBD1 or TRBD2 for D (6 bases each). Germline V gene lookup returns CDR1 SQVTM and CDR2 ANQGSEA. This CDR3 spans 11 amino acids. CDR3: CSGGQSYEQYF. CDR3 nucleotides: TGCAGTGGGGGGCAGAGCTACGAGCAGTACTTC.

This clone was seen a few times. The chain couples TRBV7-2 to TRBJ2-7, with a tentative D call TRBD1 (5 bases). Trimming took 5 bases from V and 6 from J, leaving 17 bases between them. The V gene's germline CDR1 is SGHTA and CDR2 FQGNSA. The CDR3 runs to 14 residues. Here the CDR3 reads CASSRARGTVEQYF. CDR3 sequence (DNA): TGTGCCAGCAGCCGTGCAAGGGGAACGGTCGAGCAGTACTTC.

This clone has only a few counts. V gene TRBV29-1 combines with J gene TRBJ2-7; unclear D gene. The V end was cut by 7 bases, the J end by 5 bases, with 15 bases between. CDR1 is SQVTM and CDR2 is ANQGSEA in the germline V gene. CDR3 length: 12 residues. Written as DNA, the CDR3 is TGCAGCGCAGCTCGGGTAGGCGACGAGCAGTACTTC. It translates to CSAARVGDEQYF.

Only a few counts were recorded for this clone. This rearrangement joins TRBV7-9 to TRBJ2-1, with 11 bases matching TRBD2. CDR3 length equals 14 residues. Germline V gives CDR1 SEHNR, CDR2 FQNEAQ (reference sequence). J lost 3 bases, V lost 10 bases, and 5 bases had no gene match. The CDR3 region is CATRGTSGYNEQFF. The DNA for the CDR3 is TGTGCCACCAGGGGGACTAGCGGCTACAATGAGCAGTTCTTC.

This clone has more than one count but fewer than ten. The J gene is TRBJ2-5, the V gene TRBV7-9; perhaps D is TRBD1 or TRBD2 (5 bases each). The V end was cut by 5 bases, the J end by 4 bases, with 14 bases between. In germline, CDR1 is SEHNR, CDR2 FQNEAQ (reference sequence). The CDR3 contains 14 residues. DNA for the CDR3: TGTGCCAGCAGCGGGCTTGGGGGATCAGAGACCCAGTACTTC. This gives the protein CASSGLGGSETQYF.

This rearrangement joins TRBV29-1 to TRBJ2-1; D is uncertain. Trimming shortened V by 4 bases and J by 1 base, and 11 bases separated the two germline ends. The CDR3 covers 14 residues. Germline V lookup: CDR1 SQVTM, CDR2 ANQGSEA. DNA for the CDR3: TGCAGCGTTGGGCAGCTGCTTTCCTACAATGAGCAGTTCTTC. Translated: CSVGQLLSYNEQFF.

The chain carries TRBV2 and TRBJ1-4; D gene uncertain. Germline V gene sequence: CDR1 SNHLY, CDR2 FYNNEI. There are 15 residues in the CDR3. V gave up 4 bases and J gave up 0 bases, with 9 bases separating them. The DNA for the CDR3 is TGTGCCAGCAGTGGCCTGAGTGCAACTAATGAAAAACTGTTTTTT. Protein product: CASSGLSATNEKLFF.

Here the CDR3 reads CAIRPGRDNEQFF. CDR3 in DNA: TGTGCCATCAGACCGGGACGCGACAATGAGCAGTTCTTC. V and J are TRBV10-3 and TRBJ2-1; either TRBD1 or TRBD2 may fit D (5 bases each). The CDR3 is 13 amino acids. Germline CDR1 and CDR2: ENHRY and SYGVKD. Trimming cost V 6 bases and J 5 bases, with 11 bases left between them.

The chain couples TRBV23-1 to TRBJ1-2, with TRBD1 identical over 7 bases. TRBV23-1 is an ORF; its function is uncertain. J was trimmed by 3 bases and V by 6 bases; bases with no gene match: 10. The CDR3 contains 15 residues. The CDR3 region has the DNA TGCGCCAGCAGCCGAAGCCTTACAGGGGACTATGGCTACACCTTC. Residues: CASSRSLTGDYGYTF.

This CDR3 is CASSFSRDRALGYGYTF. CDR3 nucleotides: TGTGCCAGCAGCTTCTCCCGGGACAGGGCGCTAGGCTATGGCTACACCTTC. The chain employs TRBV14 and TRBJ1-2, with 9 bases that match TRBD1. The germline CDR1 and CDR2 sequences are SGHDN and FVKESK. This CDR3 is built from 17 residues. Germline trimming cut 5 bases from V and 4 bases from J; bases unmatched to any gene: 14.

A few counts support this clone. The gene calls are TRBV30 and TRBJ2-3, with D possibly matching TRBD2 (5 bases). CDR3 length: 13 residues. Per the germline V gene, CDR1 is GTSNPN and CDR2 is SVGIG (reference sequence). V lost 4 bases, J lost 4 bases, and 12 bases lay in between. For the CDR3, the DNA is TGTGCCTGGACCGTGGGCGGGCCAGATACGCAGTATTTT. Protein product: CAWTVGGPDTQYF.

This clone has just a few counts. V usage is TRBV29-1 and J usage is TRBJ2-1, with a possible D match to TRBD1 (6 bases). Trimming took 7 bases from V and 5 from J, leaving 24 bases between them. CDR3 length: 16 residues. Germline CDR1 SQVTM, CDR2 ANQGSEA. The CDR3 loop reads CSALRVETGLNNEQFF. For the CDR3, the DNA is TGCAGCGCCCTTCGAGTGGAAACAGGGCTTAACAATGAGCAGTTCTTC.

This clone has a handful of counts. V usage is TRBV28 and J usage is TRBJ2-1; 7 bases fit TRBD1. The CDR3 contains 12 residues. The germline V gene encodes CDR1 MDHEN and CDR2 SYDVKM. Trimming cost V 8 bases and J 6 bases; bases outside gene matches: 4. Here the CDR3 DNA reads TGTGCCAGCTGGGACAGCATCAATGAGCAGTTCTTC. It specifies CASWDSINEQFF. Full variable domain (remainder filled in from reference TRBV28 and TRBJ2-1): DVKVTQSSRYLVKRTGEKVFLECVQDMDHENMFWYRQDPGLGLRLIYFSYDVKMKEKGDIPEGYSVSREKKERFSLILESASTNQTSMYLCASWDSINEQFFGPGTRLTVL.

This clone occurred a few times. J is TRBJ2-1 and V is TRBV15; TRBD2 matches at 10 bases. The CDR3 consists of 16 residues. V gave up 0 bases and J gave up 9 bases; unmatched junction bases: 8. Germline V gene sequence: CDR1 LNHNV, CDR2 YYDKDF (reference sequence). The CDR3 loop reads CATSRDSGTSVVEQFF. CDR3 DNA sequence: TGTGCCACCAGCAGAGATTCCGGGACTAGCGTGGTTGAGCAGTTCTTC. Full variable domain (remainder filled in from reference TRBV15 and TRBJ2-1): DAMVIQNPRYQVTQFGKPVTLSCSQTLNHNVMYWYQQKSSQAPKLLFHYYDKDFNNEADTPDNFQSRRPNTSFCFLDIRSPGLGDTAMYLCATSRDSGTSVVEQFFGPGTRLTVL.

This clone has only a few counts. The rearrangement links TRBV4-1 to TRBJ2-5; TRBD1 matches at 7 bases. The germline CDR1 and CDR2 sequences are MGHRA and YSYEKL. The CDR3 runs 14 residues. J lost 1 base, V lost 6 bases, and 5 bases had no gene match. DNA of the CDR3: TGCGCCAGCAGTAACACAGGGGTCCAAGAGACCCAGTACTTC. It is translated as CASSNTGVQETQYF.

This clone was counted only a few times. V usage is TRBV6-5 and J usage is TRBJ2-5; D is possibly TRBD1 (6 bases). The CDR3 is 13 amino acids. Per germline, CDR1 MNHEY and CDR2 SVGAGI. Trimming stripped 6 bases from V and 4 bases from J, with 12 bases between. This chain's CDR3 is CASRKTGLETQYF. As DNA, the CDR3 is TGTGCCAGCAGGAAGACAGGCTTAGAGACCCAGTACTTC.

The rearrangement uses TRBV14 and TRBJ2-1, with D possibly TRBD1 on 6 matching bases. CDR3 length: 14 amino acids. Per germline, CDR1 SGHDN and CDR2 FVKESK. Trimming took off 2 bases at V and 10 bases at J, with 15 bases between the two ends. DNA for the CDR3: TGTGCCAGCAGCCAATCTGCGAGGGGGACGGAGCAGTTCTTC. It encodes CASSQSARGTEQFF.

This clone occurred a few times. The chain is built from TRBV9 and TRBJ1-2; maybe TRBD1 (5 bases). The V gene's germline CDR1 is SGDLS and CDR2 YYNGEE. Trimming removed 5 bases from V and 5 bases from J, with 13 bases in between. There are 13 residues in the CDR3. CDR3 sequence reads: CASRDMVSYGYTF. The DNA of the CDR3 is TGTGCCAGCAGGGACATGGTGTCTTATGGCTACACCTTC.

The chain employs TRBV4-3 and TRBJ2-4, with TRBD1 as a possible D gene (5 bases). V was pared by 4 bases and J by 0 bases, with 19 bases between. Germline V gene sequence: CDR1 LGHNA, CDR2 YSLEER. The CDR3 runs to 18 residues. This chain's CDR3 is CASSLGRQSSLAKNIQYF. The DNA for the CDR3 is TGCGCCAGCAGCCTTGGACGACAGTCTTCTCTAGCCAAAAACATTCAGTACTTC.

This chain connects TRBV9 to TRBJ2-3; the match to TRBD2 covers 13 bases. This CDR3 contains 16 residues. Germline V lookup: CDR1 SGDLS, CDR2 YYNGEE. The J segment lost 2 bases and the V segment lost 7 bases, leaving 7 bases of the junction unmatched. Here the CDR3 reads CASLRGLAGSTDTQYF. The CDR3 bases are TGTGCCAGCTTGCGGGGACTAGCGGGATCCACAGATACGCAGTATTTT.

This chain joins TRBV29-1 and TRBJ2-7; 10 bases fit TRBD2. CDR1 is SQVTM and CDR2 is ANQGSEA in the germline V gene. Trimming removed 6 bases from V and 2 bases from J; junction bases left unmatched: 4. The CDR3 runs 13 residues. CDR3 DNA: TGCAGCGTGTTTCTAGCGGGGGCCTACGAGCAGTACTTC. This sequence encodes CSVFLAGAYEQYF.

The V gene is TRBV4-1, the J gene TRBJ2-7, with D perhaps TRBD2 (5 bases). The germline gives CDR1 MGHRA, CDR2 YSYEKL. CDR3 size: 14 residues. The V end was cut by 0 bases, the J end by 4 bases, with 10 bases between. CDR3 amino acids: CASSQDGLSYEQYF. The CDR3 region has the DNA TGCGCCAGCAGCCAAGATGGACTTTCTTACGAGCAGTACTTC.